This T cell receptor beta chain was observed in a study of cytomegalovirus exposure and HLA in healthy donors. The primer mix had 60 Vbeta and 13 Jbeta primers. Assay used: immunoSEQ multiplex PCR; TCRdb lists only in-frame clones, some missing. The table includes about 110,000 clones, 75% to 90% detected once. The table lists this clone with a few counts. This CDR3 contains 18 residues. Germline assignment: CDR1 LNHNV and CDR2 YYDKDF (reference sequence). V shed 0 bases and J shed 0 bases, with 12 bases lying between them. The clonotype originates from a man aged 25-45 years in good health and CMV-seropositive. The chain uses TRBV15 and TRBJ1-6, with D hard to call. The specimen sequenced was PBMCs. The CDR3 protein is CATSRDGGRSSYNSPLHF. In DNA form, the CDR3 reads TGTGCCACCAGCAGAGATGGAGGCAGGAGCTCCTATAATTCACCCCTCCACTTT.